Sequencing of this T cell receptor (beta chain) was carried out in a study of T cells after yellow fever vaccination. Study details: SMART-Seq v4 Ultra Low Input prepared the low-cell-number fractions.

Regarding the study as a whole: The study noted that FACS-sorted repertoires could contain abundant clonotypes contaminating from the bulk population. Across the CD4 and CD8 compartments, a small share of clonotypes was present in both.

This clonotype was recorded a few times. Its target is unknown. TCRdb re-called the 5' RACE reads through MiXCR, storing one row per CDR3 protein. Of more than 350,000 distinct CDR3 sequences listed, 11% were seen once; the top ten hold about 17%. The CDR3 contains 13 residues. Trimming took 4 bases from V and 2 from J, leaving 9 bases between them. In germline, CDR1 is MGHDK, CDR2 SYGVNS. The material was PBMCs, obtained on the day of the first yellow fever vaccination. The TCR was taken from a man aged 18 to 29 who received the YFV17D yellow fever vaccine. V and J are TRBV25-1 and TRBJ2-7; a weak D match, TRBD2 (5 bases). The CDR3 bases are TGTGCCAGCAGTGCCGGGGAAACCTACGAGCAGTACTTC. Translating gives CASSAGETYEQYF.